The T cell receptor (beta chain) described here comes from a study of technical replicates of blood from a few donors. The repertoire was sequenced with immunoSEQ multiplex PCR; TCRdb's copy has only in-frame clones and lacks some. The sample holds some 49,000 clones, roughly 90% seen once. Between the trimmed V and J ends, which lost 6 bases and 15 bases, there was a span of 15 bases. CDR3 length equals 12 residues. Germline CDR1 and CDR2: SEHNR and FQNEAQ (reference sequence). The rearrangement joins TRBV7-9 to TRBJ1-6; possibly TRBD1 for D (6 bases). This TCR came from a human donor in good health. Some clones in this sample may be carry-over from other donors' samples. What was sequenced was PBMCs. CDR3 DNA sequence: TGTGCCAGCAGTGCGGACAGATCGGTCCTCCACTTT. Its translation is CASSADRSVLHF.